This T cell receptor beta chain derives from a study of T cells expressing NK-cell markers. For this clonotype: The target antigen is unknown.

From its re-call of the 5' RACE reads, TCRdb lists each CDR3 protein once, without DNA. The sample's table shows roughly 170,000 distinct CDR3 sequences. Notes on the study in general: Among several donors, these clonotypes also ranked first in the CD3+CD56-NKG2C+ fraction.

The CDR3 runs 13 residues. Input material: blood T cells: a sorted CD56 or NKG2C T cell subset, CD4+ or CD8+ T cells, or bulk PBMC T cells (not recorded which). The J gene is TRBJ2-2, the V gene TRBV12-3 or TRBV12-4; TCRdb reports TRBD2, a call that lacks DNA to check it against. The TCR sequence derives from a woman between 18 and 69 years old in good health. The CDR3 loop is CASSFGPTGELFF.